This TCR beta chain was identified during a study of blood T cells in healthy people across ages. Study-wide points: In older individuals, TCR beta diversity per million T cells was lower, falling roughly linearly with age. Versus aged donors, long-lived donors had higher diversity and more naive CD4+ cells. Diversity figures derived from one million T cells were judged to underestimate the true value.

Details on this clonotype: Its target is unknown.

This CDR3 region has 14 residues. V was shortened by 6 bases and J by 4 bases, with 15 bases between the two germline ends. Germline V gene lookup returns CDR1 SEHNR and CDR2 FQNEAQ (reference sequence). The authors ran a second PCR of roughly 6 to 11 cycles using a sample-barcoded 5' primer and a J-beta primer mix. From each sample, at least 2.5 million paired-end reads containing CDR3 were obtained. TCRdb processed the 5' RACE reads anew with MiXCR; each CDR3 protein has one entry. The data hold over 600,000 distinct CDR3 sequences, with around three fifths observed a single time. The V gene is TRBV7-9, the J gene TRBJ2-5; D is possibly TRBD2 (6 bases). The receptor comes from a man aged 35-49 years in good health. Sample: blood. Written as DNA, the CDR3 is TGTGCCAGCAGTTCAGTGGGGGGTCGAGAGACCCAGTACTTC. It specifies CASSSVGGRETQYF.